This TCR beta chain emerged from a study of cytomegalovirus exposure and HLA in healthy donors. The wider study: Membership in the Caucasian-associated ancestry cluster was found for about four fifths of nearly 400 genotyped donors. The study, taken as a whole, reports: A missense DCLRE1C variant was associated with V- and J-gene trimming of TCR beta chains in a later analysis, and an independent cohort replicated the association. Later examination showed HLA-associated TCR beta chains had greater clonal expansion than equally common others. The authors listed some 160 TCR beta chains as cytomegalovirus-associated.

This clone has only a few counts. The target antigen is unknown. PCR used 60 Vbeta primers and 13 Jbeta primers. The assay was immunoSEQ multiplex PCR, and TCRdb's table has in-frame clones only and misses some. The data contain approximately 39,000 clones, roughly three quarters of them singletons. V was shortened by 2 bases and J by 7 bases, with 12 bases between the two germline ends. The CDR3 contains 14 residues. Germline V CDR1 and CDR2: MNHEY, SVGAGI. The V gene is TRBV6-5, the J gene TRBJ1-5, with D possibly TRBD1 on 5 matching bases. The sequence derives from a man younger than 45 in good health and CMV-seronegative. The sample taken for sequencing was PBMCs. The CDR3 bases are TGTGCCAGCAGTTACCAGTCAGGGCGGCAGCCCCAGCATTTT. This gives the protein CASSYQSGRQPQHF.